These T cell receptor beta chains were read from a single sample in a study of shared clonotypes between healthy human individuals. Generated by immunoSEQ multiplex PCR, the TCRdb table keeps only in-frame clones and is missing some. The sample has around 1.6 million clones; approximately 98% are singletons. The material sequenced was naive CD4+ T cells sorted from blood. The source of these receptors is a man aged 30-40 years in good health. Both conserved end residues are part of each CDR3. The D gene is left open where the match is weak. Expanded clones get a size class; other rows say once, few or many, or leave the size out.

d_call	clone_size	v_call	j_call	cdr3_nt	cdr3_aa
.	.	TRBV9	TRBJ1-5	TGTGCCAGCAGCGTAGATCCGGAGGGGCAGCCCCAGCATTTT	CASSVDPEGQPQHF
.	.	TRBV29-1	TRBJ2-3	TGCAGCGTTTCTCTGGGAGGCTACACAGATACGCAGTATTTT	CSVSLGGYTDTQYF
.	once	TRBV5-5	TRBJ1-4	TGTGCCAGCAGCCCTCAGGGATCGGAGGGAAAACTGTTTTTT	CASSPQGSEGKLFF
.	.	TRBV28	TRBJ2-7	TGTGCCAGCAGTTTAAGGGTTACATCCTACGAGCAGTACTTC	CASSLRVTSYEQYF
.	once	TRBV27	TRBJ2-3	TGTGCCAGCAGGATACAGGGATTCAGCACAGATACGCAGTATTTT	CASRIQGFSTDTQYF
TRBD1	.	TRBV30	TRBJ2-5	TGTGCCTGGAGAGGACAGGGCCAAGAGACCCAGTACTTC	CAWRGQGQETQYF
.	.	TRBV11-2	TRBJ2-2	TGTGCCAGCAGCTTTCTGAACACGAACACCGGGGAGCTGTTTTTT	CASSFLNTNTGELFF
.	.	TRBV18	TRBJ2-3	TGTGCCAGCTCACCAAGGGGTAGCACAGATACGCAGTATTTT	CASSPRGSTDTQYF
.	.	TRBV11-2	TRBJ2-7	TGTGCCAGCAACGTACAATTCTACGAGCAGTACTTC	CASNVQFYEQYF
.	once	TRBV7-8	TRBJ1-1	TGTGCCAGCAGCTTATTGGGGTCAGGACTGAACACTGAAGCTTTCTTT	CASSLLGSGLNTEAFF
.	.	TRBV10-3	TRBJ2-2	TGTGCCACCCTTGACACCGGGGAGCTGTTTTTT	CATLDTGELFF
.	.	TRBV21-1	TRBJ1-5	TGTGCCAGCCTCGGGGCAGGGTGGTTTAATCAGCCCCAGCATTTT	CASLGAGWFNQPQHF
TRBD2	.	TRBV19	TRBJ2-4	TGTGCCAGTAGTATGAGGGGAGGGAACATTCAGTACTTC	CASSMRGGNIQYF
TRBD2	.	TRBV29-1	TRBJ2-2	TGCAGCGTTGAGGGGACTAGCGGGAGTGGAGAGCTGTTTTTT	CSVEGTSGSGELFF
.	.	TRBV4-1	TRBJ1-1	TGCGCCAGCAGCCAAGATCCAGCCAGTGAAGCTTTCTTT	CASSQDPASEAFF
.	.	TRBV4-1	TRBJ2-1	TGCGCCAGCCGTAGTATCTATGAGCAGTTCTTC	CASRSIYEQFF
TRBD1	.	TRBV6-1	TRBJ1-2	TGTGCCAGCAGTGTTGCAGGGGGCAGCTTTGGCTACACCTTC	CASSVAGGSFGYTF
.	.	TRBV6-6	TRBJ2-5	TGTGCCAGCAGTTACTCGCAGTCTTTGGAGACCCAGTACTTC	CASSYSQSLETQYF
.	.	TRBV2	TRBJ1-2	TGTGCCAGCAGTGACGCGGGGCGTAACTATGGCTACACCTTC	CASSDAGRNYGYTF
.	.	TRBV10-3	TRBJ2-7	TGTGCCATCTGTCGGGGAGACTCCTACGAGCAGTACTTC	CAICRGDSYEQYF
.	.	TRBV7-2	TRBJ1-1	TGTGCCAGCAGCTTAGGACAGAAGCGTGAAGCTTTCTTT	CASSLGQKREAFF
.	.	TRBV10-3	TRBJ2-2	TGTGCCATCAGTGTGAAAAGGGACACCGGGGAGCTGTTTTTT	CAISVKRDTGELFF
TRBD2	.	TRBV18	TRBJ2-2	TGTGCCAGCTCACCTCTAGCGGGAGCTTTTTACACCGGGGAGCTGTTTTTT	CASSPLAGAFYTGELFF